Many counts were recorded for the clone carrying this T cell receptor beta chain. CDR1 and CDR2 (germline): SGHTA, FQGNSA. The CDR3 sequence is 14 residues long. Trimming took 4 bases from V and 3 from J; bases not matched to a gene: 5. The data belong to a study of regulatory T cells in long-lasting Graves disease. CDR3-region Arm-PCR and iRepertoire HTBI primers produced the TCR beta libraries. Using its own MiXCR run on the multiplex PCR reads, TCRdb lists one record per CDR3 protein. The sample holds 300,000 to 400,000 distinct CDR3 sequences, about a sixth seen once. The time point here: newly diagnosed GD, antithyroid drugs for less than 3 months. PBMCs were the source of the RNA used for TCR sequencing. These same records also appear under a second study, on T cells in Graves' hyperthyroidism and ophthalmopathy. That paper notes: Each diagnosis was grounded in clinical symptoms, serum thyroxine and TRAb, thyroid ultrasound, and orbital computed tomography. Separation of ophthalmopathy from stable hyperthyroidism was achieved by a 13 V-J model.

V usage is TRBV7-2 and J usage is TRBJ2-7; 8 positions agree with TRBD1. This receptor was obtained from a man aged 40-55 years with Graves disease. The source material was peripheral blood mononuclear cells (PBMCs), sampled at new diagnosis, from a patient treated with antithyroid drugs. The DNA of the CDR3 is TGTGCCAGCAGCTCCCGACAGGGGATCTACGAGCAGTACTTC. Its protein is CASSSRQGIYEQYF.